One and the same sample provided the 20 T cell receptor beta chains below, sequenced in a study of shared clonotypes between healthy human individuals. TCRdb's table, derived via immunoSEQ multiplex PCR, lists solely in-frame clones and lacks some. The sample includes roughly 2,300,000 clones, 85% to 95% of them seen just once. Sequenced material: naive CD4+ T cells from PBMCs. Subset meaning: CD45RA+ positively selected. These receptors came from a man aged 18 to 29 in good health. Some clones in this sample may be carry-over from other donors' samples.

Of note for this clone: The sample carries other DNA sequences with the same CDR3. V gene TRBV30 combines with J gene TRBJ2-7, with 7 bases identical to TRBD1. The CDR3 has 12 residues. J gave up 0 bases and V 5 bases, and 1 base lay outside the gene matches. Germline V gene lookup returns CDR1 GTSNPN and CDR2 SVGIG (reference sequence). CDR3 amino acids: CAWGDSSYEQYF. In DNA, the CDR3 is TGTGCCTGGGGGGACAGCTCCTACGAGCAGTACTTC.

This chain joins TRBV2 and TRBJ2-7, with 7 bases matching TRBD1. CDR1 is SNHLY, CDR2 FYNNEI, per germline. Losses at the gene ends were 1 base for V and 6 bases for J; bases not matched to a gene: 6. The CDR3 covers 14 residues. This CDR3 reads CASSEVPRDSEQYF. The DNA for the CDR3 is TGTGCCAGCAGTGAAGTCCCCCGGGACAGCGAGCAGTACTTC.

The chain employs TRBV7-3 and TRBJ2-5, with D perhaps matching TRBD1 or TRBD2 (5 bases each). The CDR3 contains 16 residues. V gave up 6 bases and J gave up 2 bases, with 19 bases separating them. Germline V lookup: CDR1 SGHTA, CDR2 FQGTGA. This CDR3 is CASSTGGAPPQETQYF. The DNA of the CDR3 is TGTGCCAGCAGTACTGGGGGAGCCCCCCCACAAGAGACCCAGTACTTC.

The V call is TRBV5-4, the J call TRBJ1-3, with 7 bases lining up with TRBD1. This CDR3 comprises 14 residues. CDR1 SGHNT and CDR2 YYREEE come from the germline V gene (reference sequence). The V gene end was trimmed by 0 bases and the J gene end by 4 bases; junction bases not matched to a gene: 1. This chain's CDR3 is CASSLARGGNTIYF. As DNA, the CDR3 is TGTGCCAGCAGCTTGGCCAGGGGGGGAAACACCATATATTTT.

This clone was recorded once. This chain uses TRBV29-1 with TRBJ2-1; 13 nucleotides match TRBD2. CDR1 SQVTM and CDR2 ANQGSEA come from the germline V gene. The CDR3 has 17 residues. Trimming at V came to 7 bases and at J to 2 bases, leaving 11 bases not matched to a gene. DNA for the CDR3: TGCAGCGGGGGACTAGCGGGGAACGCTAAAACCTACAATGAGCAGTTCTTC. It encodes CSGGLAGNAKTYNEQFF.

The CDR3 DNA follows: TGTGCCTGGAGTAATTCGGTTGAAGCTTTCTTT. Its protein is CAWSNSVEAFF. V usage is TRBV30 and J usage is TRBJ1-1, with D unresolved. Per the germline V gene, CDR1 is GTSNPN and CDR2 is SVGIG (reference sequence). V lost 2 bases to trimming and J lost 7 bases, with 8 bases between them. CDR3 size: 11 residues.

J is TRBJ1-5 and V is TRBV28; D unclear. CDR3 length: 14 amino acids. V dropped 2 bases and J dropped 3 bases, with 8 bases sitting between them. Germline CDR1 MDHEN, CDR2 SYDVKM. The CDR3 reads CASSLPGNNQPQHF. CDR3 nucleotides: TGTGCCAGCAGTTTACCGGGGAACAATCAGCCCCAGCATTTT. Drawing the rest from reference TRBV28 and TRBJ1-5, the complete variable domain is DVKVTQSSRYLVKRTGEKVFLECVQDMDHENMFWYRQDPGLGLRLIYFSYDVKMKEKGDIPEGYSVSREKKERFSLILESASTNQTSMYLCASSLPGNNQPQHFGDGTRLSIL.

The chain recombines TRBV7-2 with TRBJ2-5; maybe TRBD1 (6 bases). Germline CDR1 SGHTA, CDR2 FQGNSA. With 4 bases removed from V and 1 base from J, the gap between germline ends came to 16 bases. The CDR3 consists of 16 residues. This chain's CDR3 is CASSSIYRDPQETQYF. In DNA, the CDR3 is TGTGCCAGCAGCTCCATCTACAGGGATCCCCAAGAGACCCAGTACTTC.

The V call is TRBV15, the J call TRBJ1-3, with 9 bases fitting TRBD1. V was pared by 3 bases and J by 4 bases, with 4 bases of the junction left unmatched. Per germline, CDR1 LNHNV and CDR2 YYDKDF (reference sequence). CDR3 size: 15 residues. CDR3 sequence reads: CATSRGTGTGNTIYF. In DNA form, the CDR3 reads TGTGCCACCAGCAGGGGGACAGGGACAGGAAACACCATATATTTT.

The CDR3 DNA reads as TGCGCCAGCAGCTGGGGTGGGACTAGCGGGAGTGGCACCTACAATGAGCAGTTCTTC. It is translated as CASSWGGTSGSGTYNEQFF. J is TRBJ2-1 and V is TRBV5-1, with 14 bases aligning to TRBD2. V shed 3 bases and J 2 bases; nucleotides not matched to a gene: 10. This CDR3 is 19 amino acids long. Germline CDR1 is SGHRS and CDR2 is YFSETQ.

This chain joins TRBV4-2 and TRBJ2-3, with D possibly being TRBD2 (5 bases). Germline loops: CDR1 LGHNA, CDR2 YNFKEQ. This CDR3 has 14 amino acids. V was shortened by 1 base and J by 3 bases, with 8 bases between the two germline ends. DNA of the CDR3: TGTGCCAGCAGCCAAGTGTCGGGGACAGATACGCAGTATTTT. Protein sequence: CASSQVSGTDTQYF.

The chain couples TRBV5-1 to TRBJ1-1; D uncertain. Per the germline V gene, CDR1 is SGHRS and CDR2 is YFSETQ. CDR3 size: 13 residues. Trimming took off 2 bases at V and 7 bases at J, with 12 bases between the two ends. The CDR3: CASSFTRGGEAFF. In DNA, the CDR3 is TGCGCCAGCAGCTTTACCCGGGGTGGTGAAGCTTTCTTT.

The chain joins TRBV27 to TRBJ1-5; D is ambiguous. There are 13 residues in the CDR3. The ends were cut back, 3 bases at V and 4 bases at J, with 7 bases in the middle. Germline CDR1 MNHEY, CDR2 SMNVEV (reference sequence). The CDR3 sequence is CASSFRYNQPQHF. As DNA, the CDR3 is TGTGCCAGCAGTTTTCGGTATAATCAGCCCCAGCATTTT.

This chain uses TRBV5-3 with TRBJ2-1; the D call may be TRBD1 or TRBD2 (5 bases each). TRBV5-3 is noted as an ORF with a role that remains uncertain. Deletions cut 4 bases from V and 5 bases from J, with 7 bases between. The CDR3 is 12 amino acids. CDR3 amino acids: CARSGGNNEQFF. CDR3 DNA sequence: TGTGCCAGAAGCGGGGGAAACAATGAGCAGTTCTTC.

V and J are TRBV6-1 and TRBJ2-7; 7 positions agree with TRBD1. Germline lookup yields CDR1 MNHNS and CDR2 SASEGT. The CDR3 has 15 residues. With V trimmed by 10 bases and J by 2 bases, 14 bases remained unmatched. As DNA, the CDR3 is TGTGCCACCACCCCAACAGGGGCCACGGCCTACGAGCAGTACTTC. Its protein product is CATTPTGATAYEQYF.

Remarks on this clone: Germline and junction disagree at one end, which may indicate a read error. The J gene is TRBJ2-3, the V gene TRBV5-1, with 10 bases aligning to TRBD1. CDR3 length equals 16 residues. Germline V gene sequence: CDR1 SGHRS, CDR2 YFSETQ. The CDR3 loop is CASTLTGGAVDDTQYF. The DNA for the CDR3 is TGCGCCAGCACCTTGACAGGGGGCGCGGTCGATGATACGCAGTATTTT.

The chain recombines TRBV2 with TRBJ1-2; tentative D call: TRBD1 (6 bases). The V gene's germline CDR1 is SNHLY and CDR2 FYNNEI. This CDR3 contains 12 residues. V was shortened by 9 bases and J by 2 bases, with 10 bases between the two germline ends. The CDR3 sequence is CARGAGNYGYTF. The CDR3 DNA reads TGTGCCAGGGGGGCAGGGAACTATGGCTACACCTTC.

This sequence joins TRBV30 and TRBJ2-7; D may be TRBD2 (5 bases). The germline V gene has CDR1 GTSNPN and CDR2 SVGIG (reference sequence). V was cut by 1 base and J by 9 bases, with 10 bases left in between. This CDR3 is 11 amino acids long. For the CDR3, the DNA is TGTGCCTGGAGTGAGGGAGTGCGGCAGTACTTC. It specifies CAWSEGVRQYF.

Details on this clone: Other DNA sequences from this sample encode an identical CDR3 as well. V usage is TRBV5-1 and J usage is TRBJ2-3; 8 bases are shared with TRBD2. The CDR3 loop spans 15 amino acids. The germline V gene has CDR1 SGHRS and CDR2 YFSETQ. Trimming removed 3 bases from V and 1 base from J; junction bases left unmatched: 4. CDR3 bases: TGCGCCAGCAGCTCTAGCGGGCCGGGCACAGATACGCAGTATTTT. It codes for CASSSSGPGTDTQYF.

The chain combines TRBV27 with TRBJ1-1; tentative D call: TRBD1 (6 bases). This CDR3 region has 14 residues. CDR1 is MNHEY and CDR2 is SMNVEV in the germline V gene (reference sequence). The V and J ends lost 4 bases and 8 bases respectively, with 17 bases between them. This CDR3 reads CASSSGQRAPEAFF. The DNA of the CDR3 is TGTGCCAGCAGTTCAGGACAGAGGGCACCCGAAGCTTTCTTT.